A selection of T cell receptor beta chains follows, all from one sample in a study of T cell responses to AZD1222 COVID-19 vaccine. This table comes from immunoSEQ multiplex PCR, and its TCRdb copy is limited to in-frame clones, with some not included. The data show about 160,000 clones, about 93% seen once. The specimen comprised peripheral blood, sampled 28 days after the second AZD1222 dose. Source of these receptors: an adult who received the AZD1222 COVID-19 vaccine. Each CDR3 is given with its conserved first and last residue. The D gene is left open where the match is weak. The size field is filled for only some rows; it gives once, few, many or a size class.

j_gene	d_gene	abundance	v_gene	CDR3aa	CDR3nt
TRBJ1-1	.	.	TRBV27	CASSLGVGMNTEAFF	TGTGCCAGCAGTCTAGGGGTGGGTATGAACACTGAAGCTTTCTTT
TRBJ2-1	TRBD1	.	TRBV11-2	CASSFGPGQGPYNEQFF	TGTGCCAGCAGCTTTGGACCAGGACAGGGCCCTTACAATGAGCAGTTCTTC
TRBJ2-3	.	once	TRBV27	CASRESTDTQYF	TGTGCCAGCAGGGAGAGCACAGATACGCAGTATTTT
TRBJ1-2	.	once	TRBV6-5	CASSNIGSNYGYTF	TGTGCCAGCAGTAACATAGGCAGTAACTATGGCTACACCTTC
TRBJ1-1	.	.	TRBV2	CASSEAGPVGKAFF	TGTGCCAGCAGTGAAGCGGGGCCAGTTGGAAAAGCTTTCTTT
TRBJ2-1	.	once	TRBV3-1/TRBV3-2	CASSRLENEQFF	TGTGCCAGCAGCCGACTAGAGAATGAGCAGTTCTTC
TRBJ1-1	.	.	TRBV3-1/TRBV3-2	CASSQGAEAFF	TGTGCCAGCAGCCAGGGGGCTGAAGCTTTCTTT
TRBJ2-7	.	.	TRBV29-1	CSVGLTYEQYF	TGCAGCGTTGGTCTTACCTACGAGCAGTACTTC
TRBJ1-4	.	.	TRBV7-9	CASRPSAPTNEKLFF	TGTGCCAGCAGGCCGTCAGCGCCAACTAATGAAAAACTGTTTTTT
TRBJ1-1	.	.	TRBV21-1	CASSKAPEGINTEAFF	TGTGCCAGCAGCAAAGCGCCTGAAGGGATAAACACTGAAGCTTTCTTT
TRBJ1-4	.	.	TRBV6-1	CASSEGGVEKLFF	TGTGCCAGCAGTGAAGGAGGCGTTGAAAAACTGTTTTTT
TRBJ1-6	.	once	TRBV4-2	CASSQGIQGYNSPLHF	TGTGCCAGCAGCCAGGGCATTCAGGGGTATAATTCACCCCTCCACTTT
TRBJ2-7	.	.	TRBV5-6	CASSLPRQSYEQYF	TGTGCCAGCAGCTTGCCCCGACAATCCTACGAGCAGTACTTC
TRBJ1-3	.	.	TRBV25-1	CASGIRGALGNTIYF	TGTGCCAGCGGCATCCGGGGGGCACTTGGAAACACCATATATTTT
TRBJ2-5	.	.	TRBV14	CASSQDLRGTQYF	TGTGCCAGCAGCCAAGACCTAAGAGGGACCCAGTACTTC
TRBJ2-7	TRBD2	.	TRBV6-4	CASSEGLAGSEQYF	TGTGCCAGCAGTGAGGGACTAGCGGGAAGCGAGCAGTACTTC
TRBJ1-5	.	.	TRBV2	CASSGRGDQPQHF	TGTGCCAGCAGTGGCCGCGGGGATCAGCCCCAGCATTTT
TRBJ2-2	TRBD2	.	TRBV18	CASSRLAGGITGELFF	TGTGCCAGCTCGAGACTAGCGGGAGGTATCACCGGGGAGCTGTTTTTT
TRBJ2-7	TRBD2	.	TRBV4-2	CASSPRGGIDEQYF	TGTGCCAGCAGCCCCCGGGGAGGGATCGACGAGCAGTACTTC
TRBJ2-1	.	.	TRBV29-1	CSGWRDYNEQFF	TGCAGCGGATGGAGGGATTACAATGAGCAGTTCTTC
TRBJ2-7	.	few	TRBV25-1	CASSQGGSYEQYF	TGTGCCAGCAGCCAAGGGGGTTCCTACGAGCAGTACTTC
TRBJ2-3	TRBD2	once	TRBV5-1	CASSRGVAGTDTQYF	TGCGCCAGCAGTCGGGGGGTAGCGGGCACAGATACGCAGTATTTT
TRBJ1-1	.	.	TRBV19	CASSKPGYTEAFF	TGTGCCAGTAGTAAGCCAGGGTACACTGAAGCTTTCTTT
TRBJ1-1	.	.	TRBV27	CASSLSANRATEAFF	TGTGCCAGCAGTTTATCCGCAAACAGGGCCACTGAAGCTTTCTTT
TRBJ2-5	TRBD1	.	TRBV4-1	CASSQIFTGGEETQYF	TGCGCCAGCAGCCAAATTTTTACAGGGGGCGAAGAGACCCAGTACTTC
TRBJ2-7	TRBD2	.	TRBV7-2	CASSLGGPSGISYEQYF	TGTGCCAGCAGCTTGGGGGGCCCTAGCGGGATCTCCTACGAGCAGTACTTC
TRBJ1-1	.	.	TRBV27	CASTLLFGRTEAFF	TGTGCCAGCACCCTACTTTTTGGGAGGACTGAAGCTTTCTTT
TRBJ2-1	.	.	TRBV27	CASTPGTAPYNEQFF	TGTGCCAGCACCCCCGGGACCGCTCCTTACAATGAGCAGTTCTTC
TRBJ1-3	.	.	TRBV5-1	CASSPVVGSTGNTIYF	TGCGCCAGCAGCCCGGTAGTGGGGTCGACTGGAAACACCATATATTTT
TRBJ1-1	.	.	TRBV6-5	CAGQRGVNTEAFF	TGTGCCGGCCAAAGGGGGGTGAACACTGAAGCTTTCTTT
TRBJ2-3	TRBD1	.	TRBV5-1	CASSLGQGADTQYF	TGCGCCAGCAGCCTTGGACAGGGGGCAGATACGCAGTATTTT
TRBJ2-2	TRBD2	.	TRBV27	CASSSRLAGGGLAGELFF	TGTGCCAGCAGTTCCCGACTAGCGGGAGGGGGTTTGGCCGGGGAGCTGTTTTTT
TRBJ2-7	TRBD2	once	TRBV27	CASSSPTGGGLADSYEQYF	TGTGCCAGCAGTTCTCCGACAGGGGGGGGACTAGCGGACTCCTACGAGCAGTACTTC
TRBJ1-1	.	.	TRBV7-9	CASSLDRRGKTEAFF	TGTGCCAGCAGCCTAGACAGGCGGGGGAAGACTGAAGCTTTCTTT
TRBJ1-2	TRBD1	.	TRBV5-1	CASSSGQGARYGYTF	TGCGCCAGCAGCTCCGGACAGGGGGCTCGGTATGGCTACACCTTC
TRBJ2-3	TRBD2	.	TRBV9	CASSVASGRSADTQYF	TGTGCCAGCAGCGTAGCGAGCGGGAGAAGCGCAGATACGCAGTATTTT
TRBJ1-1	.	.	TRBV3-1/TRBV3-2	CASSKIMGEGTEAFF	TGTGCCAGCTCAAAAATCATGGGCGAGGGCACTGAAGCTTTCTTT
TRBJ1-6	.	.	TRBV5-1	CASSLAITGNNSPLHF	TGCGCCAGCAGCTTGGCCATTACAGGAAATAATTCACCCCTCCACTTT
TRBJ1-4	.	.	TRBV19	CASRKGRQAGPGEKLFF	TGTGCCAGTAGAAAGGGGAGGCAGGCCGGGCCCGGGGAAAAACTGTTTTTT
TRBJ1-1	.	.	TRBV9	CASSAPSGAAFF	TGTGCCAGCAGCGCCCCGAGCGGGGCAGCTTTCTTT
TRBJ1-2	TRBD1	.	TRBV5-1	CASSSGQGVEGYTF	TGCGCCAGCAGCTCGGGACAGGGGGTAGAAGGCTACACCTTC
TRBJ2-5	.	.	TRBV4-2	CASSQGAWETQYF	TGTGCCAGCAGCCAAGGTGCTTGGGAGACCCAGTACTTC
TRBJ2-7	TRBD1	few	TRBV2	CASNRDSIYEQYF	TGTGCCAGCAACCGGGACAGCATCTACGAGCAGTACTTC
TRBJ2-1	TRBD1	few	TRBV5-1	CASSTGQSSYNEQFF	TGCGCCAGCAGCACGGGACAGAGCTCCTACAATGAGCAGTTCTTC
TRBJ1-2	.	.	TRBV5-1	CASTPGAGGGYGYTF	TGCGCCAGCACCCCGGGAGCCGGGGGAGGGTATGGCTACACCTTC
TRBJ2-3	TRBD2	.	TRBV27	CASSFGSGSVTDTQYF	TGTGCCAGCAGTTTCGGGAGCGGGAGCGTCACAGATACGCAGTATTTT
TRBJ2-1	TRBD2	.	TRBV3-1/TRBV3-2	CASSQEMSGRARNEQFF	TGTGCCAGCAGCCAAGAAATGAGCGGGAGGGCCAGGAATGAGCAGTTCTTC
TRBJ1-2	.	.	TRBV9	CASSVAGSGGYTF	TGTGCCAGCAGCGTAGCAGGGTCGGGTGGCTACACCTTC
TRBJ1-2	TRBD1	.	TRBV5-1	CASSLRQGAWYGYTF	TGCGCCAGCAGCTTGAGACAGGGGGCTTGGTATGGCTACACCTTC
TRBJ2-3	TRBD1	.	TRBV9	CASSARQGEITDTQYF	TGTGCCAGCAGCGCGCGACAGGGGGAAATCACAGATACGCAGTATTTT
TRBJ1-2	.	.	TRBV12-3/TRBV12-4	CASRPTPNYGYTF	TGTGCCAGCAGACCGACTCCGAACTATGGCTACACCTTC